Given below is one T cell receptor (beta chain) in context. Its antigen is as yet unknown. A multiplex PCR was run with 60 Vbeta primers and 13 Jbeta primers. Repertoires were generated with immunoSEQ multiplex PCR, while TCRdb's copy carries only in-frame clones and drops some. Here the sample spans 270,000 or so clones, 86% being singletons. The data were taken from a study of cytomegalovirus exposure and HLA in healthy donors. Overall study: Around 86 million unique TCRs, all from HLA-typed donors, were included in an early release of the data.

CDR3 size: 14 residues. Germline-derived CDR1 and CDR2 are MNHNY and SVGAGI (reference sequence). V lost 0 bases to trimming and J lost 3 bases, with 6 bases between them. Findings of the study overall: Roughly even sequencing depth across donors was the assumption behind the presence/absence analyses.

The receptor's source is a man aged 35-49 years in good health and CMV-seropositive. The V gene is TRBV6-6, the J gene TRBJ2-1; D not resolved. The sample comprised PBMCs. CDR3 DNA sequence: TGTGCCAGCAGTTACTCAGCGCGCTACAATGAGCAGTTCTTC. Residues: CASSYSARYNEQFF.